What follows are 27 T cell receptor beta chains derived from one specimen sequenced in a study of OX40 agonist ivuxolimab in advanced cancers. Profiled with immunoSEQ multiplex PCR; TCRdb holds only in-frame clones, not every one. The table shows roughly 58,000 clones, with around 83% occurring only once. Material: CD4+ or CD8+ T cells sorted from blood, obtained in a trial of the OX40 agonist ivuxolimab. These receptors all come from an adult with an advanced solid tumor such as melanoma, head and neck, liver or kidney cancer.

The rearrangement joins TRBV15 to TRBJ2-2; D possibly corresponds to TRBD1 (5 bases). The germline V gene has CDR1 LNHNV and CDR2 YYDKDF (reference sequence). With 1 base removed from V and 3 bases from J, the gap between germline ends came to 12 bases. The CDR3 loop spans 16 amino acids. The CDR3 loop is CATSRGPTGHTGELFF. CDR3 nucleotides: TGTGCCACCAGCAGAGGTCCCACAGGACACACCGGGGAGCTGTTTTTT.

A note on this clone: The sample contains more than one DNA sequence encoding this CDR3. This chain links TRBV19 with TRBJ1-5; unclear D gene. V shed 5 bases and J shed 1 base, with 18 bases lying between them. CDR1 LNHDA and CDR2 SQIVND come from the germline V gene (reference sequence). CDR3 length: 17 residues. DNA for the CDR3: TGTGCCAGTAGTTCCCAAACGGGGTCGCGAAGCAATCAGCCCCAGCATTTT. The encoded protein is CASSSQTGSRSNQPQHF.

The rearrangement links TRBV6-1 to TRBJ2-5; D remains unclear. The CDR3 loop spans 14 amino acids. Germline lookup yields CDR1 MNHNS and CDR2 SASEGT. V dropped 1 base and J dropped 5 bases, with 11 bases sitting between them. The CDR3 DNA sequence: TGTGCCAGCAGTGAAGTCGACCTCGGGGAGACCCAGTACTTC. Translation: CASSEVDLGETQYF.

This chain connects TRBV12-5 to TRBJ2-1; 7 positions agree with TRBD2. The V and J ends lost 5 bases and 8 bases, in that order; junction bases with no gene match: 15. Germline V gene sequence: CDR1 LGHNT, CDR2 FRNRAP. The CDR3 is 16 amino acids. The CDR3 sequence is CASGPPPGLRYHEQFF. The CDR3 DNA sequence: TGTGCTAGTGGTCCGCCTCCGGGACTACGGTACCATGAGCAGTTCTTC. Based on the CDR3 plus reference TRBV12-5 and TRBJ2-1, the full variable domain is DARVTQTPRHKVTEMGQEVTMRCQPILGHNTVFWYRQTMMQGLELLAYFRNRAPLDDSGMPKDRFSAEMPDATLATLKIQPSEPRDSAVYFCASGPPPGLRYHEQFFGPGTRLTVL.

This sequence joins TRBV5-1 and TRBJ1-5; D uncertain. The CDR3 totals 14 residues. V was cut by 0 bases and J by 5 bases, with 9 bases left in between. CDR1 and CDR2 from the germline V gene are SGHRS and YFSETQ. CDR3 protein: CASSLVISYQPQHF. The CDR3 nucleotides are TGCGCCAGCAGCTTGGTGATCTCTTATCAGCCCCAGCATTTT. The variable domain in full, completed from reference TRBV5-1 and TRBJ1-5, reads KAGVTQTPRYLIKTRGQQVTLSCSPISGHRSVSWYQQTPGQGLQFLFEYFSETQRNKGNFPGRFSGRQFSNSRSEMNVSTLELGDSALYLCASSLVISYQPQHFGDGTRLSIL.

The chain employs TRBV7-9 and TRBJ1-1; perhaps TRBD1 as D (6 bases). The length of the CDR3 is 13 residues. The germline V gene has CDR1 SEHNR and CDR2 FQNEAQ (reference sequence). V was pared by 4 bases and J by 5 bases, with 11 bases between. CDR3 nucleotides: TGTGCCAGCAGCTCACAGGGATGGACTGAAGCTTTCTTT. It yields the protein CASSSQGWTEAFF.

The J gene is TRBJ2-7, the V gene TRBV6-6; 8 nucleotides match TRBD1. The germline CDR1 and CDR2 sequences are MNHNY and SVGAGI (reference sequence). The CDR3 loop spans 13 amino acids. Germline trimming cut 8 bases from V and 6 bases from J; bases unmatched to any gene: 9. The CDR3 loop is CASSRDRSREQYF. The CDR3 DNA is TGTGCCAGCTCCCGGGACAGGTCGCGCGAGCAGTACTTC.

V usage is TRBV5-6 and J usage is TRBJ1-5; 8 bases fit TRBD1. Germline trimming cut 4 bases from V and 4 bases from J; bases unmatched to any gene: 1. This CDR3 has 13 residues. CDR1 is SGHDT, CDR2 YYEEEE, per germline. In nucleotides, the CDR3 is TGTGCCAGCAGCCGACAGGGGAATCAGCCCCAGCATTTT. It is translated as CASSRQGNQPQHF.

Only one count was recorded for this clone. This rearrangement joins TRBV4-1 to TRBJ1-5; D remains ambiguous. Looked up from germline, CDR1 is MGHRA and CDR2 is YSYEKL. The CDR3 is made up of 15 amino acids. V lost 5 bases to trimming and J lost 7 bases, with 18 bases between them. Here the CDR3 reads CASSTEAGLRQPQHF. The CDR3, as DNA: TGCGCCAGCAGCACCGAGGCTGGGCTGCGACAGCCCCAGCATTTT.

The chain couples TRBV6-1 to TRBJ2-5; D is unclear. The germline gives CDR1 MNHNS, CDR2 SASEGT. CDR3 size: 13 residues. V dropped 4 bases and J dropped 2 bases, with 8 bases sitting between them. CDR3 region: CASSGVKQETQYF. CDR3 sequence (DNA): TGTGCCAGCAGTGGGGTCAAACAAGAGACCCAGTACTTC.

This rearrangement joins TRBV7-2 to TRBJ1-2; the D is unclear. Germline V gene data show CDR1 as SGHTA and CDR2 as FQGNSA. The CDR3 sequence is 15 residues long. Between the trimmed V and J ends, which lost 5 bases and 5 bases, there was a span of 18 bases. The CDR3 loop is CASSPPSASLYGYTF. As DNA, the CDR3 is TGTGCCAGCAGCCCCCCGAGTGCCTCTCTTTATGGCTACACCTTC.

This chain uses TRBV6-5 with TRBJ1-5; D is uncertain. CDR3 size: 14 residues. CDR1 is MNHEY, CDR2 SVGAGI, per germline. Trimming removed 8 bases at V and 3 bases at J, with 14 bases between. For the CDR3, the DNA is TGTGCCAGCGGGTCCGGGGTTTACAATCAGCCCCAGCATTTT. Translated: CASGSGVYNQPQHF.

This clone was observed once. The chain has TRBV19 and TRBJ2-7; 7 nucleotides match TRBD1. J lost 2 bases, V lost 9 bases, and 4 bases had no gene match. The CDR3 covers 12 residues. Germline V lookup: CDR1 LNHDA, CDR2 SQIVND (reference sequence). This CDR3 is CASRDRAYEQYF. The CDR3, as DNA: TGTGCCAGCCGGGACAGAGCCTACGAGCAGTACTTC.

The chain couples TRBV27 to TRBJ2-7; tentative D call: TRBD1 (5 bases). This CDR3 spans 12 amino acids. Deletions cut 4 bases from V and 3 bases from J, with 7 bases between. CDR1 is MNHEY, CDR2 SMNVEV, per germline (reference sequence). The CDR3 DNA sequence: TGTGCCAGCAGTTATAGGGGCTACGAGCAGTACTTC. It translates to CASSYRGYEQYF.

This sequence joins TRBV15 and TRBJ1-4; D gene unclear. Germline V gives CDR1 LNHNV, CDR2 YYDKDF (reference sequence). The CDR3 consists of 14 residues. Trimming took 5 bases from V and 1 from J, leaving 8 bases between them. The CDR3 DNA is TGTGCCACCAGCTGGCGGAGAACTAATGAAAAACTGTTTTTT. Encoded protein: CATSWRRTNEKLFF.

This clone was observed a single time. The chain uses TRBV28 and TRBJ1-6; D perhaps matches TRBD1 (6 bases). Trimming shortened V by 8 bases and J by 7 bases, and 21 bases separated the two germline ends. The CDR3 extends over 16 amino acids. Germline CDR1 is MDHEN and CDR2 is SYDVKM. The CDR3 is CASGTGIPSGNSPLHF. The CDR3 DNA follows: TGTGCCAGCGGAACAGGGATCCCCTCAGGGAATTCACCCCTCCACTTT.

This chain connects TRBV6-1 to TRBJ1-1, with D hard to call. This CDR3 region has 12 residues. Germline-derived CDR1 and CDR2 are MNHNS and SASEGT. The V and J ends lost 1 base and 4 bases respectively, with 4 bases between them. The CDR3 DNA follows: TGTGCCAGCAGTGAAGAGGGCACTGAAGCTTTCTTT. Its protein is CASSEEGTEAFF.

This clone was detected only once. The CDR3 spells CASSLWGLAGEGEQFF. CDR3 coding DNA: TGTGCCAGCAGTTTATGGGGACTAGCGGGAGAGGGTGAGCAGTTCTTC. The chain carries TRBV28 and TRBJ2-1; 14 bases are a match to TRBD2. The CDR3 totals 16 residues. Trimming at V came to 0 bases and at J to 9 bases, leaving 4 bases not matched to a gene. CDR1 is MDHEN, CDR2 SYDVKM, per germline.

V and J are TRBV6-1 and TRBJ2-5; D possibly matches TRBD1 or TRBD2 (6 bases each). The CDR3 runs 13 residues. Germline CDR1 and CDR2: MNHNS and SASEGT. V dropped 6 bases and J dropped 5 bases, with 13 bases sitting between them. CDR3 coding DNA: TGTGCCAGCAGCCTGGGGGGCCGGGAGACCCAGTACTTC. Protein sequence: CASSLGGRETQYF.

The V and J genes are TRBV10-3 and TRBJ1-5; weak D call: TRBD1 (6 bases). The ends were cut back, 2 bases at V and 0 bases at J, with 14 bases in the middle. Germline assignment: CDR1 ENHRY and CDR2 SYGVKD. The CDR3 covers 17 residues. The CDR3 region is CAISEGPGQDSNQPQHF. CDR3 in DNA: TGTGCCATCAGTGAGGGACCGGGACAAGATAGCAATCAGCCCCAGCATTTT.

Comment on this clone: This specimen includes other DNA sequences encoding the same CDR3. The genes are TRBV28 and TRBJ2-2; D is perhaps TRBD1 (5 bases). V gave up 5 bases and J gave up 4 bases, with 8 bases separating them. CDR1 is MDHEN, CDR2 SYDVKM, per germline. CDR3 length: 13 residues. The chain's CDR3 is CASSQQGTGELFF. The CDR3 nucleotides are TGTGCCAGCAGTCAGCAGGGCACCGGGGAGCTGTTTTTT. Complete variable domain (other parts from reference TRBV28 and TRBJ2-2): DVKVTQSSRYLVKRTGEKVFLECVQDMDHENMFWYRQDPGLGLRLIYFSYDVKMKEKGDIPEGYSVSREKKERFSLILESASTNQTSMYLCASSQQGTGELFFGEGSRLTVL.

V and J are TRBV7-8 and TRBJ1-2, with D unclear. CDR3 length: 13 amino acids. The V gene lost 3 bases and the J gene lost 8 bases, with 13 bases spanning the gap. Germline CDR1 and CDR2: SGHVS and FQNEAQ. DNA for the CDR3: TGTGCCAGCAGCTTTTCGGGAGATAGCGGCTACACCTTC. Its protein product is CASSFSGDSGYTF.

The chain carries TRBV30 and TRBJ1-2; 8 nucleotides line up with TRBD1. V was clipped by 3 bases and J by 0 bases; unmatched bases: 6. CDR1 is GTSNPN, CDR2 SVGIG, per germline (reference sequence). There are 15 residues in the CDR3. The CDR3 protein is CAWRGTGRANYGYTF. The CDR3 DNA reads TGTGCCTGGAGGGGGACAGGCCGAGCTAACTATGGCTACACCTTC.

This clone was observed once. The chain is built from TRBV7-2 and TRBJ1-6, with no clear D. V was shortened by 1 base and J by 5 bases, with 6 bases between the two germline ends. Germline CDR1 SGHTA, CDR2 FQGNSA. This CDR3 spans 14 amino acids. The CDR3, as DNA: TGTGCCAGCAGCTTAGAAGCTAATAATTCACCCCTCCACTTT. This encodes CASSLEANNSPLHF.

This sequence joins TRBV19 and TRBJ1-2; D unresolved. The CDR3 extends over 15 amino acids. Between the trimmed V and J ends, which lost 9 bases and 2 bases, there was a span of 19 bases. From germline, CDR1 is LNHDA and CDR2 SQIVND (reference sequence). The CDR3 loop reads CASAGQEPANYGYTF. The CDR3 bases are TGTGCCAGCGCGGGCCAGGAGCCTGCCAACTATGGCTACACCTTC.

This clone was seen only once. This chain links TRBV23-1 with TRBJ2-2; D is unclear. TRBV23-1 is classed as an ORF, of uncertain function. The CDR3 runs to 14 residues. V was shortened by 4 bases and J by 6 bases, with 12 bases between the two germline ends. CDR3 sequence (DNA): TGCGCCAGCAGTCCAACGGAGACCCCCGGGGAGCTGTTTTTT. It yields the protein CASSPTETPGELFF.

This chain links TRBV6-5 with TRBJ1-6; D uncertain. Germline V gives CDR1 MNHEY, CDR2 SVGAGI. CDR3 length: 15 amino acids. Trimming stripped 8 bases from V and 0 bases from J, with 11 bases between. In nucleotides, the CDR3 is TGTGCCAGCTACGACCTGAGCTCCTATAATTCACCCCTCCACTTT. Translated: CASYDLSSYNSPLHF.